The text below deals with one T cell receptor (beta chain). Its target is unknown. V dropped 7 bases and J dropped 5 bases, with 12 bases sitting between them. Germline V gene data show CDR1 as SGHRS and CDR2 as YFSETQ. The CDR3 has 12 residues. The TCR cDNA carried a universal primer site and UMIs from 5'RACE template switching. TCRdb processed the 5' RACE reads anew with MiXCR; each CDR3 protein has one entry. The sample holds 300,000 to 350,000 distinct CDR3 sequences, 3% to 4.5% seen once. This entry belongs to a study of T cells after yellow fever vaccination. General observations from the study: Peaking faster, on day 5 versus 15, the secondary response was nonetheless weaker. Reappearing after the booster were most of the clones from primary vaccination (around 96% CD4, 88% CD8).

J is TRBJ2-5 and V is TRBV5-1; D is possibly TRBD1 (6 bases). The sample here was PBMCs, taken 5 days after the yellow fever booster vaccination. The TCR was taken from a man younger than 30 who received the YFV17D yellow fever vaccine. The CDR3: CASGTGLETQYF. In nucleotides, the CDR3 is TGCGCCAGCGGCACAGGGCTGGAGACCCAGTACTTC.